Listed below are T cell receptor beta chains from one sample, sequenced in a study of cytomegalovirus exposure and HLA in healthy donors. This table comes from immunoSEQ multiplex PCR, and its TCRdb copy is limited to in-frame clones, with some not included. The table includes approximately 69,000 clones, roughly 74% detected once. Sequenced input: PBMCs. All receptors derive from a woman aged 25 to 39 in good health and CMV-seropositive. Each CDR3 is given with its conserved first and last residue. The order of the fields is CDR3 protein, CDR3 DNA, J gene, V gene, D gene, clone size. The D gene is left open where the match is weak. Not all rows give a size; the values are once, few, many and, for expanded clones, a class.

CDR3: CASSETALADSTDTQYF
DNA: TGTGCCAGCAGTGAAACCGCCCTAGCGGACAGCACAGATACGCAGTATTTT
J: TRBJ2-3
V: TRBV25-1
D: TRBD2
size: .

CDR3: CATGLAGSNEQFF
DNA: TGTGCCACCGGACTAGCGGGAAGTAATGAGCAGTTCTTC
J: TRBJ2-1
V: TRBV10-3
D: TRBD2
size: few

CDR3: CASSLRFGGATNEKLFF
DNA: TGTGCCAGCAGTCTAAGGTTCGGGGGGGCAACTAATGAAAAACTGTTTTTT
J: TRBJ1-4
V: TRBV27
D: .
size: medium-sized

CDR3: CASSVYSGRGNNEQFF
DNA: TGTGCCAGCAGTGTCTATAGCGGGAGGGGGAACAATGAGCAGTTCTTC
J: TRBJ2-1
V: TRBV11-2
D: TRBD2
size: .

CDR3: CASSPGYGETQYF
DNA: TGTGCCAGCAGCCCGGGGTATGGGGAGACCCAGTACTTC
J: TRBJ2-5
V: TRBV27
D: .
size: .

CDR3: CSVGSSGRGTYEQYF
DNA: TGCAGCGTTGGGTCTAGCGGGAGGGGCACCTACGAGCAGTACTTC
J: TRBJ2-7
V: TRBV29-1
D: TRBD2
size: .

CDR3: CASSLASGRANEQFF
DNA: TGTGCCAGCAGCTTAGCTAGCGGGAGGGCCAATGAGCAGTTCTTC
J: TRBJ2-1
V: TRBV7-9
D: TRBD2
size: .

CDR3: CASSIRTSGNNEQFF
DNA: TGCGCCAGCAGCATACGGACTAGCGGGAACAATGAGCAGTTCTTC
J: TRBJ2-1
V: TRBV5-1
D: TRBD2
size: .

CDR3: CASSQDRGGYTEAFF
DNA: TGCGCCAGCAGCCAAGATAGGGGGGGCTACACTGAAGCTTTCTTT
J: TRBJ1-1
V: TRBV4-3
D: .
size: .

CDR3: CASSLDAGAGYGYTF
DNA: TGTGCCAGCAGCTTGGATGCGGGGGCTGGCTATGGCTACACCTTC
J: TRBJ1-2
V: TRBV5-6
D: .
size: .

CDR3: CASSFRDPGLNEKLFF
DNA: TGTGCCAGCAGTTTCCGGGACCCGGGACTGAATGAAAAACTGTTTTTT
J: TRBJ1-4
V: TRBV28
D: .
size: once

CDR3: CASSLDAGVNTEAFF
DNA: TGCGCCAGCAGCTTGGATGCAGGGGTGAACACTGAAGCTTTCTTT
J: TRBJ1-1
V: TRBV5-1
D: .
size: few

CDR3: CASSPLPGNTEAFF
DNA: TGCGCCAGCAGCCCCCTCCCAGGGAACACTGAAGCTTTCTTT
J: TRBJ1-1
V: TRBV5-1
D: .
size: .

CDR3: CASSLILAGKNEQFF
DNA: TGCGCCAGCAGCTTGATTCTAGCGGGAAAGAATGAGCAGTTCTTC
J: TRBJ2-1
V: TRBV5-1
D: TRBD2
size: .

CDR3: CASKGQGSYEQYF
DNA: TGTGCCAGCAAGGGCCAGGGGTCCTACGAGCAGTACTTC
J: TRBJ2-7
V: TRBV27
D: .
size: .

CDR3: CASSLQPPGSGEKLFF
DNA: TGTGCCAGCAGCCTTCAACCCCCGGGGTCCGGGGAAAAACTGTTTTTT
J: TRBJ1-4
V: TRBV7-7
D: .
size: .

CDR3: CASSTGGANNEQFF
DNA: TGTGCCAGCAGTACAGGGGGCGCGAACAATGAGCAGTTCTTC
J: TRBJ2-1
V: TRBV27
D: TRBD1
size: .

CDR3: CASSPGLARAYEQYF
DNA: TGTGCCAGCAGTCCGGGACTGGCTCGCGCCTACGAGCAGTACTTC
J: TRBJ2-7
V: TRBV6-5
D: .
size: few

CDR3: CASSLGTGGGQPQHF
DNA: TGTGCCAGCAGCTTAGGGACAGGGGGAGGTCAGCCCCAGCATTTT
J: TRBJ1-5
V: TRBV7-2
D: TRBD1
size: .

CDR3: CASSDSDGIEAFF
DNA: TGCGCCAGCAGTGATTCCGACGGGATTGAAGCTTTCTTT
J: TRBJ1-1
V: TRBV10-1
D: .
size: .

CDR3: CASSQTGGKNIQYF
DNA: TGCGCCAGCAGCCAGACAGGGGGGAAAAACATTCAGTACTTC
J: TRBJ2-4
V: TRBV5-1
D: TRBD1
size: .